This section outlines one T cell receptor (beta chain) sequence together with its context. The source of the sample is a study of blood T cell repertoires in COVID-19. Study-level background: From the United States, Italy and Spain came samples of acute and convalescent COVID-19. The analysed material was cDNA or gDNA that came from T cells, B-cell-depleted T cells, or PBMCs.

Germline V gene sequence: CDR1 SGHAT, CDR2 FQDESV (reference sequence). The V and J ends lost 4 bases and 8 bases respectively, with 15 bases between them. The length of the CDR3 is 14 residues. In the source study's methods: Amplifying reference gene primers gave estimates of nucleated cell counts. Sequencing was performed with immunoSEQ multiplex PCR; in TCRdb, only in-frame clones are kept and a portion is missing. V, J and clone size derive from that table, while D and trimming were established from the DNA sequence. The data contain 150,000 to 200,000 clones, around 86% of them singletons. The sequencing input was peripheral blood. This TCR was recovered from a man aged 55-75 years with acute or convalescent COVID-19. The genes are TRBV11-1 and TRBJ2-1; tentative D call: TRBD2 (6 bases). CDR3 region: CASSSRLGLDEQFF. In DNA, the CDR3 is TGTGCCAGCAGCTCCCGACTAGGGCTAGATGAGCAGTTCTTC. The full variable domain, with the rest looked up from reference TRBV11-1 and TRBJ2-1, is EAEVAQSPRYKITEKSQAVAFWCDPISGHATLYWYRQILGQGPELLVQFQDESVVDDSQLPKDRFSAERLKGVDSTLKIQPAELGDSAMYLCASSSRLGLDEQFFGPGTRLTVL.